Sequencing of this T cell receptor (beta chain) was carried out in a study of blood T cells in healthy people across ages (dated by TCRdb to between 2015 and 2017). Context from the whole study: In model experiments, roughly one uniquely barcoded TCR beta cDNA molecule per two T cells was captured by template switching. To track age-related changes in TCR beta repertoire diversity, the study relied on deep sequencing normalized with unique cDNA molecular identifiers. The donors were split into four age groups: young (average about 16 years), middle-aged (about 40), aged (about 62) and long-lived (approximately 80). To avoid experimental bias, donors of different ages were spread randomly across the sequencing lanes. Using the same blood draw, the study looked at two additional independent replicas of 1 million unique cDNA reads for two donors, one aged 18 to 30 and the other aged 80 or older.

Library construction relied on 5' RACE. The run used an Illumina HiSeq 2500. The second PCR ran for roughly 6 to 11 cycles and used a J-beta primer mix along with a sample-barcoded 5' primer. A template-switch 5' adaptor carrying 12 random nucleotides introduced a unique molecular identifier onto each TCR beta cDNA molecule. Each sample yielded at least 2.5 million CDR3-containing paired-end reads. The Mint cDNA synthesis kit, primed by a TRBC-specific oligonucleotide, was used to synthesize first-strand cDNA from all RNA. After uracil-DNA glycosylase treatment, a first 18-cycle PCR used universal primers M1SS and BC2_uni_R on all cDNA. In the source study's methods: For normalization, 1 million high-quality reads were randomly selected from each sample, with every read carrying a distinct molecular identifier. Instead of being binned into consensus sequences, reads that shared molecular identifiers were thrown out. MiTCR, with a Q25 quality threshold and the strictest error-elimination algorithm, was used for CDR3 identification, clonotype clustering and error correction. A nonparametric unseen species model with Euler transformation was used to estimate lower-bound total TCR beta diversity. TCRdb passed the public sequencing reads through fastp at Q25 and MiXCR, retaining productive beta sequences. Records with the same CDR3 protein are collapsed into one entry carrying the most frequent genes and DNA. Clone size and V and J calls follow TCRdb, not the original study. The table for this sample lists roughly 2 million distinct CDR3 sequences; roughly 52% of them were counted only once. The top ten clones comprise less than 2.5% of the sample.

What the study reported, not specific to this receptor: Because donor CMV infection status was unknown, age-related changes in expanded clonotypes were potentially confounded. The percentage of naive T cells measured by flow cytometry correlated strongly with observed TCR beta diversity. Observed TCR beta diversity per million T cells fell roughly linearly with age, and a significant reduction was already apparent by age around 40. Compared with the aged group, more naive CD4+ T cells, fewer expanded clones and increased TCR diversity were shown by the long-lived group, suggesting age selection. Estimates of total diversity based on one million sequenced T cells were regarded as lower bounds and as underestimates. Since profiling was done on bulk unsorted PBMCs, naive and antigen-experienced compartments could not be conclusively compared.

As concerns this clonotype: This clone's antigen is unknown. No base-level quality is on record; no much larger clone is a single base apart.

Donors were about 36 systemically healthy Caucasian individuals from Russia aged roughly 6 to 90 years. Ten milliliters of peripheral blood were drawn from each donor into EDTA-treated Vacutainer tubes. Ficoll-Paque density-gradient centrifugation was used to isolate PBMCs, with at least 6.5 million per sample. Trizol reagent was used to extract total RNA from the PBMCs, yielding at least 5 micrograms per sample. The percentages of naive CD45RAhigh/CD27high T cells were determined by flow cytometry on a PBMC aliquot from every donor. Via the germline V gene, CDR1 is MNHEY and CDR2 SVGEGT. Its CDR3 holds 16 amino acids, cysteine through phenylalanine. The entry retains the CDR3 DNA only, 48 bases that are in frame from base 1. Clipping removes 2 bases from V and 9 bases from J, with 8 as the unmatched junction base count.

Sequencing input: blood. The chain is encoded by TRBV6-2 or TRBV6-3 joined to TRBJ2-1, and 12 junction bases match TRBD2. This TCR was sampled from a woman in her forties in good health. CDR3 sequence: CASSYLLAGGRTEQFF. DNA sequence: TGTGCCAGCAGTTACCTCCTAGCGGGGGGGCGCACTGAGCAGTTCTTC.